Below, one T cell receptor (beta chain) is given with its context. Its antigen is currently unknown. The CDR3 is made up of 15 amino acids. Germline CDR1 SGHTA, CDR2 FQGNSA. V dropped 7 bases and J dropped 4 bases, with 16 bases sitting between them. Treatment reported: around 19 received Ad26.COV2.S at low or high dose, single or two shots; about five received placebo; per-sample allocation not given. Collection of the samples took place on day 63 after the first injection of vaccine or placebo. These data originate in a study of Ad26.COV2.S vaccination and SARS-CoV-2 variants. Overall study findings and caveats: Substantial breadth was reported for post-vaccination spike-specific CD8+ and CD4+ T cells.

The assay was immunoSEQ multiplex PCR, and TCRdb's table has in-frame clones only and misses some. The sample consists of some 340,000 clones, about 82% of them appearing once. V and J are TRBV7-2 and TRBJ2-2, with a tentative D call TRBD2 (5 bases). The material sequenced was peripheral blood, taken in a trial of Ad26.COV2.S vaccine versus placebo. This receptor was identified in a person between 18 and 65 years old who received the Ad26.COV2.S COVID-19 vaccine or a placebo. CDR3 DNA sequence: TGTGCCAGCACCCCGTGGCTAGCTGGCACCGGGGAGCTGTTTTTT. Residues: CASTPWLAGTGELFF.